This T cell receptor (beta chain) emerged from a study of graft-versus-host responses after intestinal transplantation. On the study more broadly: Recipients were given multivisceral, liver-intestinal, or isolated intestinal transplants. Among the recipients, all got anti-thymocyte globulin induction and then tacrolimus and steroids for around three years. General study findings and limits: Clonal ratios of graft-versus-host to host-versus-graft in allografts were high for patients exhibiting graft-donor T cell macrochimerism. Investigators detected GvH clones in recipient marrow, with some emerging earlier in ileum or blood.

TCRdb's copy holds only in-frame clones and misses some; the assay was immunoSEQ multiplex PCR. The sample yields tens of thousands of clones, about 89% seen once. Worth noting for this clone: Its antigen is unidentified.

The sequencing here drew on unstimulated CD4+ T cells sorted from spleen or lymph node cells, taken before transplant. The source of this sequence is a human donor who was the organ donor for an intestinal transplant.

CDR3 nucleotide sequence: TGTGCCAGCAGCACGACAGGGGGCACTGAAGCTTTCTTT. This gives the protein CASSTTGGTEAFF. The genes are TRBV7-9 and TRBJ1-1; 9 bases fit TRBD1. The trim removed 5 bases at V and 4 bases at J, leaving 2 bases unmatched. The germline V gene has CDR1 SEHNR and CDR2 FQNEAQ (reference sequence). The CDR3 loop spans 13 amino acids.